One TCR beta chain is described in this entry. The sample belongs to a study of T cell responses to AZD1222 COVID-19 vaccine. Assay: immunoSEQ multiplex PCR; the TCRdb copy retains only in-frame clones and omits some. The table lists 100,000 to 130,000 clones, approximately 90% of them singletons. This specimen consisted of peripheral blood, obtained 28 days after the second AZD1222 dose. The sequence was obtained from an adult who received the AZD1222 COVID-19 vaccine.

The CDR3 protein is CASSLGSGAPQHF. The CDR3 coding sequence is TGTGCCAGCAGTTTAGGATCCGGGGCGCCCCAGCATTTT. V and J are TRBV12-3 or TRBV12-4 and TRBJ1-5, with D perhaps matching TRBD1 (5 bases). The CDR3 is 13 residues long. V lost 1 base and J lost 9, with 10 bases in between.